The entry below describes one T cell receptor (beta chain). Its antigen is unknown. CD4+CD25+CD127- Tregs, CD4+CD25- non-Tregs, CD4 and CD8 cells were sorted. This sample is drawn from a study of Tregs in tolerant kidney transplant recipients. General study results and limits: The small number of patients limits these findings pending further validation. Changing PCR primers prevented nucleotide comparison between some patients' samples. Tregs expanded with activated donor B cells seemed most donor-specific.

The data were produced by immunoSEQ multiplex PCR, yet TCRdb's version contains in-frame clones alone and is incomplete. This sample has some 71,000 clones; roughly nine tenths occur once, and the top ten carry nearly 0.4%. Sequencing used CD4+ T cells from blood, obtained before the transplant. This TCR was recovered from a human donor who received a combined kidney and bone marrow transplant.

This CDR3 reads CASSYRDRGHYEQYF. The CDR3 bases are TGTGCCAGCAGTTACAGGGACAGGGGCCACTACGAGCAGTACTTC. The chain has TRBV6-5 and TRBJ2-7, with 10 bases fitting TRBD1. Looked up from germline, CDR1 is MNHEY and CDR2 is SVGAGI. CDR3 length equals 15 residues. After removal of 2 bases from V and 3 bases from J, the junction contained 4 bases not matched to a gene.